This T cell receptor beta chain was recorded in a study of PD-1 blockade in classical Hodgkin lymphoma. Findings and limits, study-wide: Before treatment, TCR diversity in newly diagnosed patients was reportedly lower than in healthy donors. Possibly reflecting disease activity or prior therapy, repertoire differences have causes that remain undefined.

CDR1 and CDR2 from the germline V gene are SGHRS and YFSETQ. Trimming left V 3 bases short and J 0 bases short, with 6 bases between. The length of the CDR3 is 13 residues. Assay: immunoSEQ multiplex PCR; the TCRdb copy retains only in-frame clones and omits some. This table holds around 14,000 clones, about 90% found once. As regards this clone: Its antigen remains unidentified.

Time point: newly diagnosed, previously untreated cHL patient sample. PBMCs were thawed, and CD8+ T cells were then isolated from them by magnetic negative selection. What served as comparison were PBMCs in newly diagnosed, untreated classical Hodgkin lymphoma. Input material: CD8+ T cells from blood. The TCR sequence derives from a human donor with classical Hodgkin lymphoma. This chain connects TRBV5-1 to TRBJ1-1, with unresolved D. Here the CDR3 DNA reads TGCGCCAGCAGCTACGAGGTGAACACTGAAGCTTTCTTT. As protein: CASSYEVNTEAFF.